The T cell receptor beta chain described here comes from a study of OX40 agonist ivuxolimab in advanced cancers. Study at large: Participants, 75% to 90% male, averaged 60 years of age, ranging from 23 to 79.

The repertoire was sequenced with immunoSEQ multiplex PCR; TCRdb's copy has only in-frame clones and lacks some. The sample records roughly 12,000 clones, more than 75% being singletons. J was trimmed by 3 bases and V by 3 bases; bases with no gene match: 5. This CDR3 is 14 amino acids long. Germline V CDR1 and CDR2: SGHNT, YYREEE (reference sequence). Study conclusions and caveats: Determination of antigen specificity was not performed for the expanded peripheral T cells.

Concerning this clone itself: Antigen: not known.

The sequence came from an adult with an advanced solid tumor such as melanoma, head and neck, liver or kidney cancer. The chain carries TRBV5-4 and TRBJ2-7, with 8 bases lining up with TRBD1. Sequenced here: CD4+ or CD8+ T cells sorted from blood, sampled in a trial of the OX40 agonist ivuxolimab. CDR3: CASSSGTGHYEQYF. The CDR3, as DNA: TGTGCCAGCAGCTCCGGGACAGGCCACTACGAGCAGTACTTC.